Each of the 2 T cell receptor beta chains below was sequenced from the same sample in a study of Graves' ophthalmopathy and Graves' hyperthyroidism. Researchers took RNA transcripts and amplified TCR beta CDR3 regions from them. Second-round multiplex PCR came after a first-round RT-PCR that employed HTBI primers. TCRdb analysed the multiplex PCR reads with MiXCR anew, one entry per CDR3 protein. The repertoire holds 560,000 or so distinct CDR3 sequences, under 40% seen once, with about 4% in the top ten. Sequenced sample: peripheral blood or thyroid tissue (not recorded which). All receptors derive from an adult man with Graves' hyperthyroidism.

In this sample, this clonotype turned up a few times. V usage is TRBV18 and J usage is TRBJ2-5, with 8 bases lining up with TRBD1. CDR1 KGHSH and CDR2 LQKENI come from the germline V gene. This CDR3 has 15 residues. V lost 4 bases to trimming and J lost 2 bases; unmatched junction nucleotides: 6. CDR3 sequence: CASSLQGADQETQYF. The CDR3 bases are TGTGCCAGCTCACTTCAGGGGGCAGATCAAGAGACCCAGTACTTC.

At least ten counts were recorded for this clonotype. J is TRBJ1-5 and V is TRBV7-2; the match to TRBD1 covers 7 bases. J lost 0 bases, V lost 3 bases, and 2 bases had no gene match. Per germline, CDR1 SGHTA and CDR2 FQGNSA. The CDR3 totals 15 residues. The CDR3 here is CASSLTGFSNQPQHF. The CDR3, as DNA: TGTGCCAGCAGCTTGACAGGGTTTAGCAATCAGCCCCAGCATTTT. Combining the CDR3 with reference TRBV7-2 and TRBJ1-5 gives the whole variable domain GAGVSQSPSNKVTEKGKDVELRCDPISGHTALYWYRQSLGQGLEFLIYFQGNSAPDKSGLPSDRFSAERTGGSVSTLTIQRTQQEDSAVYLCASSLTGFSNQPQHFGDGTRLSIL.